Shown below are 10 T cell receptor beta chains from a single sample sequenced in a study of T-cell reconstitution after alpha-beta-depleted transplantation in children. The library targeted TCRbeta and was prepared with unique molecular identifiers. MiXCR was run by TCRdb on the PCR reads, yielding one entry per CDR3 protein. The table lists some 240,000 distinct CDR3 sequences, 9.7% of them singletons. The input for sequencing was PBMCs from the stem cell graft donor, taken from the stem cell graft. These receptors were obtained from a human donor who donated a stem cell graft to a child with SCID.

The V gene is TRBV15, the J gene TRBJ1-1; no definite D call. The ends were cut back, 0 bases at V and 1 base at J, with 9 bases in the middle. This CDR3 is built from 15 residues. Per germline, CDR1 LNHNV and CDR2 YYDKDF (reference sequence). The CDR3, as DNA: TGTGCCACCAGCAGAGATGTAAGGGAGAACACTGAAGCTTTCTTT. Its translation is CATSRDVRENTEAFF.

This clonotype was seen ten or more times. The chain carries TRBV28 and TRBJ1-5; the D gene is possibly TRBD1 (6 bases). The germline gives CDR1 MDHEN, CDR2 SYDVKM. V gave up 4 bases and J gave up 4 bases, with 11 bases separating them. CDR3 size: 14 residues. The CDR3 loop is CASSSIDRNQPQHF. The CDR3 DNA is TGTGCCAGCAGTTCCATCGACAGGAATCAGCCCCAGCATTTT.

The table lists this clonotype with many counts. J is TRBJ1-1 and V is TRBV2; the D is unclear. This CDR3 region has 14 residues. Germline V lookup: CDR1 SNHLY, CDR2 FYNNEI. The V end was cut by 4 bases, the J end by 0 bases, with 9 bases between. The CDR3 nucleotides are TGTGCCAGCAGTGCCAGTGGACTGAACACTGAAGCTTTCTTT. Amino acid sequence: CASSASGLNTEAFF.

This clonotype was counted ten times or more. This chain joins TRBV5-1 and TRBJ2-7; tentatively, D is TRBD1 (7 bases). CDR3 length equals 17 residues. V was trimmed by 4 bases and J by 4 bases, leaving 24 bases between them. Germline V gene lookup returns CDR1 SGHRS and CDR2 YFSETQ. The CDR3 nucleotides are TGCGCCAGCAGCCTGCTAAAACGACAGGGAGGATTATACGAGCAGTACTTC. Translating it yields CASSLLKRQGGLYEQYF. The entire variable domain, with the rest obtained from reference TRBV5-1 and TRBJ2-7, is as follows: KAGVTQTPRYLIKTRGQQVTLSCSPISGHRSVSWYQQTPGQGLQFLFEYFSETQRNKGNFPGRFSGRQFSNSRSEMNVSTLELGDSALYLCASSLLKRQGGLYEQYFGPGTRLTVT.

In this sample, this clonotype turned up many times. The V call is TRBV5-6, the J call TRBJ2-5; D is possibly TRBD2 (6 bases). The CDR3 is made up of 14 amino acids. Germline CDR1 reads SGHDT; CDR2 reads YYEEEE. V was clipped by 1 base and J by 4 bases, with 11 bases between them. In nucleotides, the CDR3 is TGTGCCAGCAGCTTGAGGCGGGGAGGAGAGACCCAGTACTTC. It yields the protein CASSLRRGGETQYF. Combining the CDR3 with reference TRBV5-6 and TRBJ2-5 gives the whole variable domain DAGVTQSPTHLIKTRGQQVTLRCSPKSGHDTVSWYQQALGQGPQFIFQYYEEEERQRGNFPDRFSGHQFPNYSSELNVNALLLGDSALYLCASSLRRGGETQYFGPGTRLLVL.

This clonotype has a count of ten or more. The genes are TRBV4-1 and TRBJ2-3; a weak D match, TRBD1 (5 bases). Per the germline V gene, CDR1 is MGHRA and CDR2 is YSYEKL. V was pared by 0 bases and J by 7 bases, with 14 bases between. CDR3 length: 15 residues. Here the CDR3 DNA reads TGCGCCAGCAGCCAAGATCTAAGTAGGGGAAATACGCAGTATTTT. Translation gives CASSQDLSRGNTQYF.

This clonotype was detected many times. The rearrangement joins TRBV12-3 or TRBV12-4 to TRBJ1-2; D unresolved. The CDR3 is 14 amino acids. V lost 7 bases, J lost 4 bases, and 16 bases lay in between. The CDR3 sequence: CASKSGMGVYGYTF. The CDR3 DNA sequence: TGTGCCAGCAAAAGTGGTATGGGTGTCTATGGCTACACCTTC.

This clonotype was counted between two and nine times. The chain joins TRBV9 to TRBJ1-1; D not certain. Germline values: CDR1 SGDLS, CDR2 YYNGEE. V lost 0 bases, J lost 0 bases, and 6 bases lay in between. The CDR3 consists of 14 residues. CDR3 nucleotide sequence: TGTGCCAGCAGCGTAGGAAGCATGAACACTGAAGCTTTCTTT. Translation: CASSVGSMNTEAFF.

In its sample, this clonotype was seen many times. The V gene is TRBV28, the J gene TRBJ2-7; D may be TRBD1 (5 bases). The CDR3 has 15 amino acids. Looked up from germline, CDR1 is MDHEN and CDR2 is SYDVKM. Between the trimmed V and J ends, which lost 8 bases and 5 bases, there was a span of 22 bases. CDR3 loop: CASPSIGRAPHEQYF. The DNA of the CDR3 is TGTGCCAGCCCTTCTATCGGCAGGGCTCCCCACGAGCAGTACTTC.

Details on this clonotype: Just one base apart from a much larger clone, this may be a read error. The chain carries TRBV3-1 and TRBJ2-3; TRBD2 agrees at 15 bases. V was pared by 8 bases and J by 6 bases, with 18 bases of the junction left unmatched. The CDR3 spans 19 residues. From germline, CDR1 is LGHDT and CDR2 YNNKEL (reference sequence). Here the CDR3 reads CASCLPPGLAGGRTDTQYF. As DNA, the CDR3 is TGTGCCAGCTGTTTACCGCCGGGACTAGCGGGGGGTCGGACGGATACGCAGTATTTT.